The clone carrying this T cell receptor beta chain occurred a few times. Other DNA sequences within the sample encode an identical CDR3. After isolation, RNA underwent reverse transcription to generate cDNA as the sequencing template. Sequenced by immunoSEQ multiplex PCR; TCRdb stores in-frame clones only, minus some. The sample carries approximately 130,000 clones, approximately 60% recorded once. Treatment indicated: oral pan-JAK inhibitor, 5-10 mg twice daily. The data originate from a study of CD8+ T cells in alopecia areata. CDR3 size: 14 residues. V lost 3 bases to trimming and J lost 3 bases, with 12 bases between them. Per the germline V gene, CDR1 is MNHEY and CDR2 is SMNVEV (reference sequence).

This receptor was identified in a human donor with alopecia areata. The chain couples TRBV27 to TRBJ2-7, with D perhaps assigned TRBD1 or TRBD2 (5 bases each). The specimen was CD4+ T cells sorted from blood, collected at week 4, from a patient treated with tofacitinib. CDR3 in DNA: TGTGCCAGCAGTTTGAAAGGGACCCTCTACGAGCAGTACTTC. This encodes CASSLKGTLYEQYF.